The clone carrying this T cell receptor (beta chain) was counted between two and nine times. cDNA serving as the sequencing template came from extracted, reverse transcribed RNA. Sequencing was performed with immunoSEQ multiplex PCR; in TCRdb, only in-frame clones are kept and a portion is missing. This table has approximately 210,000 clones, under 70% appearing once. These data originate in a study of CD8+ T cells in alopecia areata. The CDR3 is 15 residues long. Germline CDR1 reads LGHNA; CDR2 reads YSLEER. V was clipped by 0 bases and J by 10 bases, with 16 bases between them. As for treatment: oral pan-JAK inhibitor, 5-10 mg twice daily. Alopecia areata patients provided lesional scalp punch biopsies and peripheral blood.

The source is a human donor with alopecia areata. The chain couples TRBV4-3 to TRBJ2-1, with D tentatively TRBD1 or TRBD2 (5 bases each). The sample here was CD4+ T cells sorted from blood, taken at week 4, from a patient treated with tofacitinib. The DNA for the CDR3 is TGCGCCAGCAGCCAAGATGCCAGGGACGTATGGGAGCAGTTCTTC. Its protein product is CASSQDARDVWEQFF.